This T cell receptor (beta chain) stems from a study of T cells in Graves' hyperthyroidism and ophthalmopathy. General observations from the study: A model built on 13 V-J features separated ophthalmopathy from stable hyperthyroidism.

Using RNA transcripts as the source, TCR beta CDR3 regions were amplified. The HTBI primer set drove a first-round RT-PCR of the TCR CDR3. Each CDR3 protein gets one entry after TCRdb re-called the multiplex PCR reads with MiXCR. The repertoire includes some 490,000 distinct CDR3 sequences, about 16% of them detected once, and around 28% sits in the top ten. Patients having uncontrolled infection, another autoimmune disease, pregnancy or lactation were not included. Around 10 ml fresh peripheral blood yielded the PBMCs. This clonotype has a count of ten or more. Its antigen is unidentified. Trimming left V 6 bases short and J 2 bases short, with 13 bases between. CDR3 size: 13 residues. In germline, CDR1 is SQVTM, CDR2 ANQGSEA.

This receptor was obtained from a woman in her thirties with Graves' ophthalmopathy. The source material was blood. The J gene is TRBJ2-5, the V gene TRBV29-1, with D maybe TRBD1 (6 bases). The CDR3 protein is CSVARTAQETQYF. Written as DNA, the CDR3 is TGCAGCGTGGCTCGGACAGCACAAGAGACCCAGTACTTC.